These 14 T cell receptor beta chains share one sample of origin, sequenced in a study of blood T cell repertoires in COVID-19. TCRdb's table, derived via immunoSEQ multiplex PCR, lists solely in-frame clones and lacks some. The sample shows some 130,000 clones, almost 70% of them seen only once. Sequenced: peripheral blood. The receptors derive from a woman aged 70 to 79 with acute or convalescent COVID-19.

This clone occurred a few times. This chain joins TRBV4-1 and TRBJ1-4; TRBD1 matches 7 bases. Germline values: CDR1 MGHRA, CDR2 YSYEKL. V shed 1 base and J 8 bases; nucleotides not matched to a gene: 7. The CDR3 is 15 residues long. CDR3 DNA: TGCGCCAGCAGCCAAGCCCGGACAGGTTCCGAAAAACTGTTTTTT. Translation: CASSQARTGSEKLFF.

This chain joins TRBV5-4 and TRBJ1-2, with a weak D call TRBD1 (5 bases). This CDR3 contains 13 residues. Germline-derived CDR1 and CDR2 are SGHNT and YYREEE (reference sequence). The V end lost 1 base, the J end lost 8 bases, and 12 bases lay between the germline ends. The CDR3 loop reads CASSLLGGRGYTF. The CDR3 nucleotides read TGTGCCAGCAGCTTGTTGGGGGGGAGAGGCTACACCTTC.

The V call is TRBV19, the J call TRBJ1-6, with 7 bases aligning to TRBD1. The junction had 11 bases not matched to a gene; V was cut back by 4 bases and J by 11 bases. The CDR3 runs 15 residues. CDR1 and CDR2 (germline): LNHDA, SQIVND (reference sequence). DNA for the CDR3: TGTGCCAGTAGTACCCGACAGGGCGTGAAAACACCCCTCCACTTT. Translated, it gives CASSTRQGVKTPLHF.

J is TRBJ2-7 and V is TRBV5-1; D not resolved. Germline V lookup: CDR1 SGHRS, CDR2 YFSETQ. The CDR3 consists of 16 residues. The V end was cut by 0 bases, the J end by 0 bases, with 13 bases between. Here the CDR3 reads CASSLEAVPSSYEQYF. The CDR3 DNA follows: TGCGCCAGCAGCTTGGAGGCGGTTCCTAGCTCCTACGAGCAGTACTTC.

This clone has more than one count but fewer than ten. This rearrangement joins TRBV18 to TRBJ2-7; 7 bases line up with TRBD2. The CDR3 loop spans 13 amino acids. The germline CDR1 and CDR2 sequences are KGHSH and LQKENI. Trimming at V came to 5 bases and at J to 5 bases, leaving 6 bases not matched to a gene. This CDR3 reads CASSMGLKNEQYF. CDR3 in DNA: TGTGCCAGCTCAATGGGACTAAAAAACGAGCAGTACTTC.

The V gene is TRBV30, the J gene TRBJ1-2, with TRBD1 identical over 7 bases. The CDR3 is made up of 14 amino acids. With V trimmed by 2 bases and J by 1 base, 4 bases remained unmatched. Germline-derived CDR1 and CDR2 are GTSNPN and SVGIG (reference sequence). This chain's CDR3 is CAWSRDSYNYGYTF. The CDR3 coding sequence is TGTGCCTGGAGTCGGGACAGCTATAACTATGGCTACACCTTC. Based on the CDR3 plus reference TRBV30 and TRBJ1-2, the full variable domain is SQTIHQWPATLVQPVGSPLSLECTVEGTSNPNLYWYRQAAGRGLQLLFYSVGIGQISSEVPQNLSASRPQDRQFILSSKKLLLSDSGFYLCAWSRDSYNYGYTFGSGTRLTVV.

This sequence joins TRBV19 and TRBJ2-2, with 7 bases lining up with TRBD1. Germline V gives CDR1 LNHDA, CDR2 SQIVND (reference sequence). The CDR3 totals 14 residues. V shed 7 bases, J shed 6 bases, and the junction held 8 bases outside the gene matches. The CDR3, as DNA: TGTGCCAGTATCCCGACAGGGATCGCCGGGGAGCTGTTTTTT. Translation: CASIPTGIAGELFF.

This chain uses TRBV5-1 with TRBJ2-7, with 10 bases matching TRBD1. The ends lost 4 bases at V and 2 bases at J; junction bases unmatched: 9. Germline assignment: CDR1 SGHRS and CDR2 YFSETQ. The CDR3 totals 16 residues. The CDR3, as DNA: TGCGCCAGCAGCCCCATCGGGACAGGGGCCACCTACGAGCAGTACTTC. This gives the protein CASSPIGTGATYEQYF.

The chain carries TRBV10-3 and TRBJ1-6; no firm D call. Germline lookup yields CDR1 ENHRY and CDR2 SYGVKD. The V end was cut by 0 bases, the J end by 8 bases, with 14 bases between. CDR3 length equals 16 residues. Here the CDR3 DNA reads TGTGCCATCAGTGAGTCACCGGGGAAGGTCGATTCACCCCTCCACTTT. Its protein is CAISESPGKVDSPLHF.

The chain is built from TRBV5-1 and TRBJ1-1; the match to TRBD1 covers 8 bases. The CDR3 sequence is 14 residues long. J gave up 4 bases and V 4 bases, and 6 bases lay outside the gene matches. Germline CDR1 reads SGHRS; CDR2 reads YFSETQ. The CDR3 here is CASSSRGLGTEAFF. CDR3 bases: TGCGCCAGCAGCAGCAGGGGGCTGGGCACTGAAGCTTTCTTT.

This clone appeared a few times. The chain has TRBV6-6 and TRBJ2-7; 7 bases are shared with TRBD1. Germline-derived CDR1 and CDR2 are MNHNY and SVGAGI (reference sequence). The CDR3 runs to 15 residues. The V gene end was trimmed by 2 bases and the J gene end by 1 base; junction bases not matched to a gene: 5. DNA of the CDR3: TGTGCCAGCAGTTACGCCGACAGGGAATCCTACGAGCAGTACTTC. It codes for CASSYADRESYEQYF.

The chain carries TRBV27 and TRBJ2-7; 7 positions agree with TRBD2. The CDR3 consists of 15 residues. Trimming took 2 bases from V and 0 from J; bases not matched to a gene: 4. Germline V gives CDR1 MNHEY, CDR2 SMNVEV (reference sequence). This chain's CDR3 is CASSLGAGSSYEQYF. As DNA, the CDR3 is TGTGCCAGCAGTTTAGGAGCGGGGAGCTCCTACGAGCAGTACTTC.

CDR3 protein: CASSLVPAGSYNEQFF. CDR3 bases: TGCGCCAGCAGCTTAGTTCCAGCGGGCTCCTACAATGAGCAGTTCTTC. The J gene is TRBJ2-1, the V gene TRBV5-1; possibly TRBD2 for D (6 bases). V shed 2 bases and J shed 0 bases, with 12 bases lying between them. This CDR3 comprises 16 residues. Germline CDR1 is SGHRS and CDR2 is YFSETQ.

The chain uses TRBV29-1 and TRBJ2-3, with 8 bases fitting TRBD1. The germline gives CDR1 SQVTM, CDR2 ANQGSEA. The CDR3 is 13 residues long. V shed 5 bases, J shed 5 bases, and the junction held 6 bases outside the gene matches. The CDR3 spells CSVQDRVGDTQYF. CDR3 nucleotide sequence: TGCAGCGTTCAGGACAGGGTGGGAGATACGCAGTATTTT.